This T cell receptor beta chain originates from a study of cytomegalovirus exposure and HLA in healthy donors. Study summary: The roughly 120 validation repertoires, a later analysis reported, used the same platform as the approximately 670 first-cohort repertoires. Overall study findings and caveats: The finding came from a later analysis; first-cohort TCR clusters tended to co-occur in the 90 to 150 validation repertoires. Three CMV-associated chains proved CMV antigen-specific in vitro.

TCRdb's copy holds only in-frame clones and misses some; the assay was immunoSEQ multiplex PCR. The sample gives about 63,000 clones, over 90% of which show up once; 7% is in the top ten. Comment on this clone: As yet, its antigen is unknown.

Germline-derived CDR1 and CDR2 are GTSNPN and SVGIG (reference sequence). The CDR3 runs 15 residues. V dropped 5 bases and J dropped 3 bases, with 19 bases sitting between them. The sample comprised PBMCs. The chain uses TRBV30 and TRBJ1-1; perhaps TRBD1 as D (6 bases). The source of this sequence is a woman between 18 and 29 years old in good health and CMV-seropositive. The chain's CDR3 is CAWATGGQGYTEAFF. The DNA for the CDR3 is TGTGCCTGGGCCACCGGTGGGCAGGGGTACACTGAAGCTTTCTTT. Using reference TRBV30 and TRBJ1-1 for the parts outside the CDR3, the full variable domain is SQTIHQWPATLVQPVGSPLSLECTVEGTSNPNLYWYRQAAGRGLQLLFYSVGIGQISSEVPQNLSASRPQDRQFILSSKKLLLSDSGFYLCAWATGGQGYTEAFFGQGTRLTVV.